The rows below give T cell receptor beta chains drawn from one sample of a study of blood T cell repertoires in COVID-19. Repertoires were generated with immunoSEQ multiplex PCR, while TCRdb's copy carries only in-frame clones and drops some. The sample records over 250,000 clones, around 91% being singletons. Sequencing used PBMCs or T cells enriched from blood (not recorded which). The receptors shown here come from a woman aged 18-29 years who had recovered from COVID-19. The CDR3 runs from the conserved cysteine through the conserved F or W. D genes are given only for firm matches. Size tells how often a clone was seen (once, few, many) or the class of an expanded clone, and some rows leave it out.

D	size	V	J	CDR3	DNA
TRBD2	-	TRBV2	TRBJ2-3	CASSEGTSGGLRSTDTQYF	TGTGCCAGCAGTGAAGGGACTAGCGGGGGCCTCCGCTCCACAGATACGCAGTATTTT
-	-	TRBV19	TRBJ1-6	CASGFQNSPLHF	TGTGCCTCCGGGTTCCAAAATTCACCCCTCCACTTT
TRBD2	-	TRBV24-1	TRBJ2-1	CATSEKRGGLDEQFF	TGTGCCACCAGTGAAAAGCGGGGGGGTTTAGATGAGCAGTTCTTC
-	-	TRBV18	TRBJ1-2	CASSRGKGNGYTF	TGTGCCAGCTCACGAGGGAAGGGCAATGGCTACACCTTC
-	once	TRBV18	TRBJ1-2	CASSPGGKPNYGYTF	TGTGCCAGCTCACCAGGAGGGAAACCTAACTATGGCTACACCTTC
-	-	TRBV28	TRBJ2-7	CASSGVEQYF	TGTGCCAGCAGCGGGGTCGAGCAGTACTTC
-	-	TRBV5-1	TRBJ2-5	CASSLVGGRTQYF	TGCGCCAGCAGCTTGGTTGGGGGGAGGACCCAGTACTTC
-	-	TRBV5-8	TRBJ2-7	CASSHRTLSSYEQYF	TGTGCCAGCAGCCACAGGACGTTGAGCTCCTACGAGCAGTACTTC
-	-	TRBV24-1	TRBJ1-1	CATSDARRGDTEAFF	TGTGCCACCAGTGATGCGCGGCGGGGGGACACTGAAGCTTTCTTT
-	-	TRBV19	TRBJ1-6	CASIGSSYNSPLHF	TGTGCCAGTATTGGGAGCTCCTATAATTCACCCCTCCACTTT
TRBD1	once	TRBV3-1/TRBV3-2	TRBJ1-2	CASKPNLQGGYGYTF	TGTGCCAGTAAACCCAACCTACAGGGGGGCTATGGCTACACCTTC
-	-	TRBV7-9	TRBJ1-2	CASSLDGSGTSGYTF	TGTGCCAGCAGCTTAGATGGCAGCGGAACCAGCGGCTACACCTTC
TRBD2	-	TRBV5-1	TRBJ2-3	CASSSRLAGGRADTQYF	TGCGCCAGCAGCTCCCGACTAGCGGGGGGCCGTGCAGATACGCAGTATTTT
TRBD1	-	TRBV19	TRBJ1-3	CASSTSDRGLGNTIYF	TGTGCCAGTAGTACCTCGGACAGGGGGCTTGGAAACACCATATATTTT
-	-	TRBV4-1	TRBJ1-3	CASSHDGQPGNTIYF	TGCGCCAGCAGCCATGACGGACAGCCGGGGAACACCATATATTTT
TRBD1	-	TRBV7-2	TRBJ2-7	CASSATGGNSYEQYF	TGTGCCAGCAGCGCCACAGGGGGTAATTCCTACGAGCAGTACTTC
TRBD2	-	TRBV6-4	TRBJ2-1	CASSRHSGGALNEQFF	TGTGCCAGCAGTCGCCATAGCGGGGGGGCACTCAATGAGCAGTTCTTC
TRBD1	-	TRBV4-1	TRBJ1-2	CASSQDEMTGGGYTF	TGCGCCAGCAGCCAAGATGAGATGACAGGGGGCGGCTACACCTTC
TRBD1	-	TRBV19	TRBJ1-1	CASSVTGTEAFF	TGTGCCAGTAGTGTGACAGGGACTGAAGCTTTCTTT
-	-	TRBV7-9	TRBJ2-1	CASSLGRGVSSNEQFF	TGTGCCAGCAGCTTAGGGCGGGGCGTTTCAAGCAATGAGCAGTTCTTC
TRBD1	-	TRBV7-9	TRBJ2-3	CASSSTPGQGTDTQYF	TGTGCCAGCAGCTCTACCCCGGGACAGGGAACAGATACGCAGTATTTT
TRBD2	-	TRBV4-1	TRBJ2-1	CASSQQLQGGYNEQFF	TGCGCCAGCAGCCAACAATTGCAGGGAGGGTACAATGAGCAGTTCTTC
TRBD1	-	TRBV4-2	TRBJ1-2	CASSLSPGQGTDGYTF	TGTGCCAGCAGCCTCTCACCGGGACAGGGCACGGATGGCTACACCTTC
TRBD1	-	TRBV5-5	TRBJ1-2	CASSLAHIGQGVYGYTF	TGTGCCAGCAGCTTGGCCCATATTGGACAGGGGGTCTATGGCTACACCTTC
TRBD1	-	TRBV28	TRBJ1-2	CASSLWTRGKDGYTF	TGTGCCAGCAGTTTATGGACCAGGGGGAAGGATGGCTACACCTTC
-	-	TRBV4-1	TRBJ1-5	CASSPSSLSNQPQHF	TGCGCCAGCAGTCCTAGCTCGCTGAGCAATCAGCCCCAGCATTTT
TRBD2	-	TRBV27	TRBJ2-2	CASSASSGRGEDGELFF	TGTGCCAGCAGTGCCTCGTCCGGTCGGGGGGAAGACGGGGAGCTGTTTTTT
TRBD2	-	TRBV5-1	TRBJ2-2	CASSPIVAGGDTGELFF	TGCGCCAGCAGCCCCATTGTGGCGGGGGGCGACACCGGGGAGCTGTTTTTT
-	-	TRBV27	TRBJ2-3	CASSTKARTDTQYF	TGTGCCAGCAGTACTAAGGCCCGCACAGATACGCAGTATTTT
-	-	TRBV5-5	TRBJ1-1	CASSLGAGAMNTEAFF	TGTGCCAGCAGCTTGGGGGCAGGGGCGATGAACACTGAAGCTTTCTTT
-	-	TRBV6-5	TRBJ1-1	CASSYSGGETEAFF	TGTGCCAGCAGTTACTCGGGGGGGGAAACTGAAGCTTTCTTT
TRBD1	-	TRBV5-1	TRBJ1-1	CASSLEPGQGEAFF	TGCGCCAGCAGCCTAGAACCGGGACAGGGTGAAGCTTTCTTT
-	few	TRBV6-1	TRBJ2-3	CASSEEEQGSDTQYF	TGTGCCAGCAGTGAAGAGGAACAGGGCTCAGATACGCAGTATTTT
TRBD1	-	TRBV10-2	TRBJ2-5	CASSSGTGEETQYF	TGCGCCAGCAGCTCCGGGACAGGGGAAGAGACCCAGTACTTC
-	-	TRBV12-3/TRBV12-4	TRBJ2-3	CASRTLGPDTQYF	TGTGCCAGCAGGACACTTGGTCCAGATACGCAGTATTTT
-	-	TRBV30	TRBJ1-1	CACEIGGSRTEAFF	TGTGCCTGCGAAATCGGGGGATCTAGGACTGAAGCTTTCTTT
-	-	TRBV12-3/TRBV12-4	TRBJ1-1	CASRLQVNTEAFF	TGTGCCAGCAGGCTACAGGTGAACACTGAAGCTTTCTTT
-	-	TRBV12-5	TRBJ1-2	CASGFTAPYGYTF	TGTGCTAGTGGTTTTACCGCGCCCTATGGCTACACCTTC
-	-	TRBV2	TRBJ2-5	CASRRSLRVKETQYF	TGTGCCAGCAGGAGGAGCCTCCGGGTCAAAGAGACCCAGTACTTC
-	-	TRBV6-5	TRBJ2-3	CASTAGLTDTQYF	TGTGCCAGCACGGCGGGGCTCACAGATACGCAGTATTTT
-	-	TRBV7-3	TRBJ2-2	CASSAGGELFF	TGTGCCAGCTCCGCAGGCGGGGAGCTGTTTTTT
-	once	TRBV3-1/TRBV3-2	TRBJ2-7	CASSREYYEQYF	TGTGCCAGCAGCCGAGAATACTACGAGCAGTACTTC
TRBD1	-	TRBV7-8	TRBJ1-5	CASSLDRGLGQPQHF	TGTGCCAGCAGCTTAGACAGGGGGCTTGGTCAGCCCCAGCATTTT
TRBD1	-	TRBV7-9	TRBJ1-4	CASRGQGANEKLFF	TGTGCCAGCAGGGGACAGGGGGCTAATGAAAAACTGTTTTTT
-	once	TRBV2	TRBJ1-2	CASTNDNPVYGYTF	TGTGCCAGCACCAACGACAACCCGGTCTATGGCTACACCTTC
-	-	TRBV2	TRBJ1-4	CASSNTRQENEKLFF	TGTGCCAGCAGTAACACAAGACAGGAGAATGAAAAACTGTTTTTT
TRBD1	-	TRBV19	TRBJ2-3	CASKGQGASTDTQYF	TGTGCCAGTAAGGGGCAGGGGGCCAGCACAGATACGCAGTATTTT
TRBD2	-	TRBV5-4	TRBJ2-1	CASSPRTSGGVYNEQFF	TGTGCCAGCAGTCCGCGGACTAGCGGGGGTGTTTACAATGAGCAGTTCTTC
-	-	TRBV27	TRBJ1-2	CASRNSLYGYTF	TGTGCCAGCAGAAACTCCCTATATGGCTACACCTTC
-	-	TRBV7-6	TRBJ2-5	CASSLGPQETQYF	TGTGCCAGCAGCTTAGGGCCGCAAGAGACCCAGTACTTC
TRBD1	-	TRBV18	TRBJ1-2	CASSPVRGDYGYTF	TGTGCCAGCTCACCGGTCAGGGGGGACTATGGCTACACCTTC
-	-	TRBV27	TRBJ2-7	CASSLSKAGSSYEQYF	TGTGCCAGCAGTTTATCGAAGGCGGGGAGCTCCTACGAGCAGTACTTC
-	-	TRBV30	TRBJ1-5	CAWSVKGTGSYQPQHF	TGTGCCTGGAGTGTAAAGGGAACAGGGAGTTATCAGCCCCAGCATTTT
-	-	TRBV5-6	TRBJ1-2	CATKEARRTNYGYTF	TGTGCCACCAAAGAAGCGAGGAGAACCAACTATGGCTACACCTTC
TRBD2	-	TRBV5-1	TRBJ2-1	CASSLGLAGTYNEQFF	TGCGCCAGCAGCTTGGGACTAGCGGGTACCTACAATGAGCAGTTCTTC
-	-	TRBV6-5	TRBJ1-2	CASSYGSGVLNYGYTF	TGTGCCAGCAGTTACGGTTCAGGGGTCCTTAACTATGGCTACACCTTC
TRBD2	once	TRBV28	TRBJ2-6	CASSHGGSGANVLTF	TGTGCCAGCAGTCACGGGGGGTCTGGGGCCAACGTCCTGACTTTC